The 3 T cell receptor beta chains reported below all come from one sample, sequenced in a study of CD4 T cells in relation to SARS-CoV-2 and coronaviruses. The data were produced by immunoSEQ multiplex PCR, yet TCRdb's version contains in-frame clones alone and is incomplete. This table holds some 43,000 clones, approximately 80% found once. These receptors are not linked to any known antigen. Source material: naive CD4+ T cells from PBMCs, cultured in vitro. Described subset: naive CD4+ T cells isolated by negative enrichment. Receptors were obtained from an adult with COVID-19.

The chain recombines TRBV5-1 with TRBJ1-2; TRBD1 agrees at 10 bases. J was trimmed by 8 bases and V by 4 bases; bases with no gene match: 5. CDR1 is SGHRS, CDR2 YFSETQ, per germline. This CDR3 comprises 13 residues. CDR3 protein: CASSPTGGGGYTF. The DNA of the CDR3 is TGCGCCAGCAGCCCGACAGGGGGCGGAGGCTACACCTTC. The full variable domain, completed using reference TRBV5-1 and TRBJ1-2, is KAGVTQTPRYLIKTRGQQVTLSCSPISGHRSVSWYQQTPGQGLQFLFEYFSETQRNKGNFPGRFSGRQFSNSRSEMNVSTLELGDSALYLCASSPTGGGGYTFGSGTRLTVV.

This clone was counted between two and nine times. Written as DNA, the CDR3 is TGTGCCAGTAGTATACAGGTGCATCAGCCCCAGCATTTT. This codes for CASSIQVHQPQHF. This rearrangement joins TRBV19 to TRBJ1-5; D remains ambiguous. V lost 2 bases, J lost 5 bases, and 7 bases lay in between. The CDR3 length is 13 residues. Per germline, CDR1 LNHDA and CDR2 SQIVND (reference sequence).

The genes are TRBV6-5 and TRBJ1-6; TRBD1 might be the D (5 bases). CDR3 size: 14 residues. V shed 6 bases and J shed 10 bases, with 16 bases lying between them. From germline, CDR1 is MNHEY and CDR2 SVGAGI. CDR3 residues: CASSRVGFSSPLHF. The CDR3 DNA is TGTGCCAGCAGCAGGGTGGGGTTTTCCTCACCCCTCCACTTT.